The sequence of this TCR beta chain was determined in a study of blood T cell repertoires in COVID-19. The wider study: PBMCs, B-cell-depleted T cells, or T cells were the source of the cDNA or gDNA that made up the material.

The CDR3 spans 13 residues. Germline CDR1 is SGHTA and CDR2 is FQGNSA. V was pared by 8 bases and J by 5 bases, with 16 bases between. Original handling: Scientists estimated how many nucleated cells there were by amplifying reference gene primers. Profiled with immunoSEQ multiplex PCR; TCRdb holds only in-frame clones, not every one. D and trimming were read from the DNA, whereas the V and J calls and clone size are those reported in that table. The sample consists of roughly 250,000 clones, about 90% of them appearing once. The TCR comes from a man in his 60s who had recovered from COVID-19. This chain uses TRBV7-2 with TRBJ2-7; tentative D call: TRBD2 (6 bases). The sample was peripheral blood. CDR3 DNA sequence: TGTGCCAGCGGGCGGAGGGGAAAAGACGAGCAGTACTTC. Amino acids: CASGRRGKDEQYF.